This TCR beta chain originates from a study of blood T cells in healthy people across ages. The CDR3 sequence is 13 residues long. Germline values: CDR1 SEHNR, CDR2 FQNEAQ (reference sequence). This clonotype was picked up a small number of times. This may be a read error, as it is one base from a much larger clone. A sample-barcoded 5' primer and a J-beta primer mix were used in a second PCR of about 7 to 12 cycles. TCRdb reanalysed the 5' RACE reads using MiXCR and keeps one entry per CDR3 protein. This sample carries 550,000 to 650,000 distinct CDR3 sequences, 25% to 35% of them seen once, and the ten largest clones take around 16%.

Sequenced input: blood. The clonotype originates from an elderly woman in good health. The chain recombines TRBV7-9 with TRBJ2-3, with 11 bases identical to TRBD1. CDR3 residues: CTSRTGGANTQYF. The CDR3 DNA follows: TGTACCAGCAGGACAGGGGGCGCGAATACGCAGTATTTT. The full variable domain, with the rest looked up from reference TRBV7-9 and TRBJ2-3, is DTGVSQNPRHKITKRGQNVTFRCDPISEHNRLYWYRQTLGQGPEFLTYFQNEAQLEKSRLLSDRFSAERPKGSFSTLEIQRTEQGDSAMYLCTSRTGGANTQYFGPGTRLTVL.